The 6 T cell receptor beta chains below come from one sample, sequenced in a study of T cells after yellow fever vaccination. In TCRdb, the 5' RACE reads were re-called with MiXCR into one record per CDR3 protein. The repertoire holds about 300,000 distinct CDR3 sequences, with 6.5% to 8.5% as singletons. Material: PBMCs, obtained about 49 days after the first yellow fever vaccination. The receptors come from a man aged 18 to 30 who received the YFV17D yellow fever vaccine.

Only a few counts were recorded for this clonotype. The rearrangement joins TRBV28 to TRBJ1-1, with D perhaps TRBD1 (6 bases). The V end was cut by 7 bases, the J end by 0 bases, with 18 bases between. CDR3 length: 16 residues. The germline V gene has CDR1 MDHEN and CDR2 SYDVKM. This CDR3 is CASTSMLGTLNTEAFF. The CDR3, as DNA: TGTGCCAGCACGTCTATGCTCGGGACACTGAACACTGAAGCTTTCTTT.

The gene calls are TRBV24-1 and TRBJ2-1; TRBD1 or TRBD2 may be the D gene (5 bases each). Germline V gene data show CDR1 as KGHDR and CDR2 as SFDVKD. CDR3 length: 16 residues. V lost 3 bases to trimming and J lost 6 bases, with 17 bases between them. CDR3 DNA sequence: TGTGCCACCAGTGATCCCCTTTGGAAGGGGAGCAATGAGCAGTTCTTC. This gives the protein CATSDPLWKGSNEQFF.

This clonotype has only a few counts. V and J are TRBV9 and TRBJ2-1; 9 bases line up with TRBD2. Germline CDR1 reads SGDLS; CDR2 reads YYNGEE. The CDR3 is 14 residues long. The V segment lost 3 bases and the J segment 4 bases; nucleotides outside the gene matches: 2. CDR3 in amino acids: CASSASGAYNEQFF. CDR3 DNA: TGTGCCAGCAGCGCTAGCGGGGCATACAATGAGCAGTTCTTC.

The CDR3 is CASRLAGGGYNEQFF. The CDR3 DNA follows: TGTGCCAGTAGACTAGCGGGGGGCGGATACAATGAGCAGTTCTTC. This sequence joins TRBV6-1 and TRBJ2-1; 13 bases agree with TRBD2. The ends lost 9 bases at V and 4 bases at J; junction bases unmatched: 6. CDR1 and CDR2 from the germline V gene are MNHNS and SASEGT. The CDR3 extends over 15 amino acids.

This clonotype has a handful of counts. V is TRBV4-1 and J is TRBJ2-7; D may be TRBD1 or TRBD2 (5 bases each). In germline, CDR1 is MGHRA, CDR2 YSYEKL. The V end was cut by 5 bases, the J end by 6 bases, with 17 bases between. The CDR3 covers 14 residues. The CDR3 loop reads CASSIGPGAAEQYF. For the CDR3, the DNA is TGCGCCAGCAGCATTGGCCCCGGGGCGGCCGAGCAGTACTTC.

In this sample, this clonotype turned up many times. J is TRBJ2-3 and V is TRBV20-1; D is uncertain. The V gene's germline CDR1 is DFQATT and CDR2 SNEGSKA (reference sequence). V gave up 6 bases and J gave up 5 bases, with 21 bases separating them. The CDR3 totals 15 residues. Here the CDR3 DNA reads TGCAGTGCCCGCGCAGGCCTGGCCAGCCGAGATACGCAGTATTTT. Translating gives CSARAGLASRDTQYF.